This record looks at one T cell receptor (beta chain) sequence and its context. The data are from a study of PD-1 blockade in classical Hodgkin lymphoma. TCRdb's copy holds only in-frame clones and misses some; the assay was immunoSEQ multiplex PCR. The sample records tens of thousands of clones, approximately 89% being singletons. After autologous stem cell transplantation all patients relapsed, and prior brentuximab vedotin exposure differed between cohorts. Deletions cut 6 bases from V and 3 bases from J, with 9 bases between. This CDR3 spans 13 amino acids. CDR1 is ENHRY, CDR2 SYGVKD, per germline.

Sequences were derived from peripheral blood mononuclear cells (PBMCs), sampled before the second cycle of nivolumab. V gene TRBV10-3 combines with J gene TRBJ1-3, with D possibly matching TRBD1 (5 bases). The sequence came from a human donor with classical Hodgkin lymphoma. In DNA, the CDR3 is TGTGCCATCAGCGGGACGGATGGAAACACCATATATTTT. Its translation is CAISGTDGNTIYF.